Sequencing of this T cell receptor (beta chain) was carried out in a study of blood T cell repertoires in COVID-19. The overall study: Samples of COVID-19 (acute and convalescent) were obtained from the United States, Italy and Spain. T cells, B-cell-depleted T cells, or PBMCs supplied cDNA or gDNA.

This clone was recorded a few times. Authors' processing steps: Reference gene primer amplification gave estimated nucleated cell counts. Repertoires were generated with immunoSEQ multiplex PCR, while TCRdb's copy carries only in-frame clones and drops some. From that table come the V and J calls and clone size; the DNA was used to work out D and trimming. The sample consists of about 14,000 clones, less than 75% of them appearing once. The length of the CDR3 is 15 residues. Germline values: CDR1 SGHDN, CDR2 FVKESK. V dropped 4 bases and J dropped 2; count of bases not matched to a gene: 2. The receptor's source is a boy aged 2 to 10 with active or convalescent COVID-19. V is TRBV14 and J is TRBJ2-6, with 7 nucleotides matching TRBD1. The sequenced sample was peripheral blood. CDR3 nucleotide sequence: TGTGCCAGCAGCCTCGACAGGGCTGGGGCCAACGTCCTGACTTTC. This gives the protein CASSLDRAGANVLTF. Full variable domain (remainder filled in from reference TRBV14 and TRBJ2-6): EAGVTQFPSHSVIEKGQTVTLRCDPISGHDNLYWYRRVMGKEIKFLLHFVKESKQDESGMPNNRFLAERTGGTYSTLKVQPAELEDSGVYFCASSLDRAGANVLTFGAGSRLTVL.